The 10 T cell receptor beta chains below were found in one sample sequenced in a study (dated by TCRdb to about 2016). The receptor library was made with RT-PCR. The instrument given in TCRdb is Illumina MiSeq. Clones were called with MiXCR by TCRdb after fastp trimmed the public reads at Q25, and only in-frame beta chains were retained. Entries are consolidated by CDR3 protein sequence, retaining the most common genes and DNA. The sample profile shows around 700,000 distinct CDR3 sequences; 14% of them were found once. The ten top clones hold 3% to 4.5% of the sample. Input material: memory CD4+ T cells from blood. These receptors were collected from a female donor in good health, serving as a healthy control.

Points on this clonotype: Its ends do not fully match the called genes, so a read error is possible. The V and J genes are TRBV7-6 and TRBJ2-1; tentative D call: TRBD2 (5 bases). The CDR3 consists of 14 residues. CDR1 SGHVS and CDR2 FNYEAQ come from the germline V gene. DNA for the CDR3: TGTGCCAACAGCTTAGCGTACACCGCGACCGAGCAGTTCTTC. It is translated as CANSLAYTATEQFF.

This clonotype occurred a few times. The CDR3 spells CSASRDSYGYTF. The CDR3 region has the DNA TGCAGTGCTAGCAGGGATTCGTATGGCTACACCTTC. The chain couples TRBV20-1 to TRBJ1-2; weak D call: TRBD1 (5 bases). CDR3 length: 12 residues. Germline CDR1 and CDR2: DFQATT and SNEGSKA (reference sequence). V was shortened by 3 bases and J by 5 bases, with 10 bases between the two germline ends.

This clonotype was detected many times. The V and J genes are TRBV15 and TRBJ2-2; no clear D gene. This CDR3 contains 15 residues. V dropped 0 bases and J dropped 1 base, with 6 bases sitting between them. Germline assignment: CDR1 LNHNV and CDR2 YYDKDF (reference sequence). CDR3 coding DNA: TGTGCCACCAGCAGAGACAGATTGAACACCGGGGAGCTGTTTTTT. This gives the protein CATSRDRLNTGELFF.

This clonotype appeared many times. The V and J genes are TRBV10-2 and TRBJ1-1; D remains unclear. Looked up from germline, CDR1 is WSHSY and CDR2 is SAAADI. Trimming took 3 bases from V and 1 from J, leaving 12 bases between them. The CDR3 contains 15 residues. The CDR3 DNA reads TGCGCCAGCAGTGACCTTGGGCGGGGGAACACTGAAGCTTTCTTT. Translated: CASSDLGRGNTEAFF.

The chain joins TRBV24-1 to TRBJ2-2; D not resolved. Deletions cut 6 bases from V and 4 bases from J, with 14 bases between. The CDR3 runs 15 residues. Germline lookup yields CDR1 KGHDR and CDR2 SFDVKD. The CDR3 loop is CATSRSQVSTGELFF. DNA for the CDR3: TGTGCCACCAGTAGATCCCAGGTGTCCACCGGGGAGCTGTTTTTT.

This clonotype was detected ten times or more. The genes are TRBV27 and TRBJ1-1; 9 nucleotides match TRBD1. The CDR3 spans 15 residues. The V gene end was trimmed by 0 bases and the J gene end by 5 bases; junction bases not matched to a gene: 4. From germline, CDR1 is MNHEY and CDR2 SMNVEV (reference sequence). CDR3 sequence reads: CASSLSGQGGTEAFF. The CDR3, as DNA: TGTGCCAGCAGTTTATCGGGACAGGGAGGGACTGAAGCTTTCTTT.

This clonotype occurred many times. The V and J genes are TRBV4-3 and TRBJ2-4; 8 bases line up with TRBD1. Germline V gene lookup returns CDR1 LGHNA and CDR2 YSLEER. Losses at the gene ends were 1 base for V and 0 bases for J; bases not matched to a gene: 2. This CDR3 is built from 16 residues. CDR3 nucleotide sequence: TGCGCCAGCAGCCAAGGACAGGGGCTAGCCAAAAACATTCAGTACTTC. Protein sequence: CASSQGQGLAKNIQYF.

The chain uses TRBV20-1 and TRBJ2-3; 13 bases match TRBD2. CDR1 and CDR2 (germline): DFQATT, SNEGSKA (reference sequence). The CDR3 contains 16 residues. J lost 0 bases, V lost 5 bases, and 5 bases had no gene match. The CDR3 bases are TGCAGTGCTCTCGGACTAGCGGGGGTTAGCACAGATACGCAGTATTTT. Amino acids: CSALGLAGVSTDTQYF.

The rearrangement links TRBV18 to TRBJ1-2, with no clear D. CDR1 and CDR2 (germline): KGHSH, LQKENI. This CDR3 has 16 residues. V was cut by 3 bases and J by 2 bases, with 16 bases left in between. CDR3 sequence: CASSPSMAESNYGYTF. CDR3 nucleotide sequence: TGTGCCAGCTCACCGTCGATGGCGGAAAGCAACTATGGCTACACCTTC.

The table lists this clonotype with many counts. The V and J genes are TRBV12-3 or TRBV12-4 and TRBJ1-6, with TRBD1 as a possible D gene (5 bases). The V gene lost 8 bases and the J gene lost 14 bases, with 19 bases spanning the gap. The CDR3 covers 13 residues. CDR3 sequence reads: CASPPPGPRTLHF. The CDR3, as DNA: TGTGCCAGCCCACCGCCGGGACCGCGGACCCTCCACTTT.